One sample yielded the 8 T cell receptor beta chains listed below, sequenced in a study of shared clonotypes between healthy human individuals. Generated by immunoSEQ multiplex PCR, the TCRdb table keeps only in-frame clones and is missing some. The sample has 2 million to 3 million clones, around 90% seen once; the top ten hold under 0.15%. The specimen sequenced was naive CD4+ T cells sorted from blood. Subset given: CD45RA+ positively selected. The receptors stem from a man between 18 and 35 years old in good health.

The CDR3 protein is CASSQVAGVGNEQFF. The CDR3 DNA reads as TGCGCCAGCAGCCAAGTGGCGGGAGTTGGGAATGAGCAGTTCTTC. V is TRBV4-3 and J is TRBJ2-1; 7 bases map to TRBD2. The CDR3 contains 15 residues. Germline CDR1 is LGHNA and CDR2 is YSLEER. The junction had 7 bases not matched to a gene; V was cut back by 1 base and J by 7 bases.

Notes on this clone: Other nucleotide sequences in the sample specify the same CDR3. The chain combines TRBV6-5 with TRBJ1-2; D is unclear. Germline CDR1 MNHEY, CDR2 SVGAGI. The germline V and J ends were trimmed by 8 bases and 3 bases, with 4 bases remaining between them. The CDR3 spans 10 residues. CDR3 loop: CASGDYGYTF. CDR3 in DNA: TGTGCCAGCGGTGACTATGGCTACACCTTC.

The CDR3 coding sequence is TGTGCCAGTAGCCTTGGAGCCTCCGGGGAGCTGTTTTTT. Protein sequence: CASSLGASGELFF. This chain connects TRBV19 to TRBJ2-2; D not resolved. The germline V gene has CDR1 LNHDA and CDR2 SQIVND (reference sequence). This CDR3 is 13 amino acids long. Trimming left V 6 bases short and J 6 bases short, with 11 bases between.

This rearrangement joins TRBV19 to TRBJ2-1; no clear D. Germline V lookup: CDR1 LNHDA, CDR2 SQIVND (reference sequence). V gave up 1 base and J gave up 9 bases, with 10 bases separating them. The CDR3 is 13 amino acids. The CDR3 DNA reads TGTGCCAGTAGTATAGTGGGCGTGGGTGAGCAGTTCTTC. Encoded protein: CASSIVGVGEQFF.

This clone was seen just once. The chain uses TRBV6-5 and TRBJ2-1; a weak D match, TRBD1 (5 bases). This CDR3 region has 15 residues. Germline loops: CDR1 MNHEY, CDR2 SVGAGI. V was trimmed by 6 bases and J by 7 bases, leaving 19 bases between them. Here the CDR3 DNA reads TGTGCCAGCAGCCAGGCAGGGCTCTCTCGGAATGAGCAGTTCTTC. Its protein is CASSQAGLSRNEQFF.

The V gene is TRBV7-9, the J gene TRBJ2-1, with TRBD2 identical over 13 bases. Germline CDR1 and CDR2: SEHNR and FQNEAQ (reference sequence). The CDR3 loop spans 16 amino acids. V trimming: 4 bases; J trimming: 4 bases; junction bases outside the gene matches: 4. The CDR3: CASSSGLAGLYNEQFF. The DNA for the CDR3 is TGTGCCAGCAGCTCGGGACTAGCGGGACTGTACAATGAGCAGTTCTTC. Drawing the rest from reference TRBV7-9 and TRBJ2-1, the complete variable domain is DTGVSQNPRHKITKRGQNVTFRCDPISEHNRLYWYRQTLGQGPEFLTYFQNEAQLEKSRLLSDRFSAERPKGSFSTLEIQRTEQGDSAMYLCASSSGLAGLYNEQFFGPGTRLTVL.

This rearrangement joins TRBV10-3 to TRBJ1-1; 9 bases agree with TRBD1. Germline V gene data show CDR1 as ENHRY and CDR2 as SYGVKD. CDR3 size: 13 residues. V shed 8 bases, J shed 3 bases, and the junction held 4 bases outside the gene matches. CDR3 DNA sequence: TGTGCCATCGGACAGGGGTTGGACACTGAAGCTTTCTTT. Its translation: CAIGQGLDTEAFF.

This chain uses TRBV7-2 with TRBJ2-5; D may match TRBD1 or TRBD2 (6 bases each). The CDR3 extends over 15 amino acids. CDR1 and CDR2 from the germline V gene are SGHTA and FQGNSA. Trimming shortened V by 6 bases and J by 0 bases, and 14 bases separated the two germline ends. The CDR3 nucleotides read TGTGCCAGCAGGGGGGGCCGGGACAACCAAGAGACCCAGTACTTC. It codes for CASRGGRDNQETQYF.